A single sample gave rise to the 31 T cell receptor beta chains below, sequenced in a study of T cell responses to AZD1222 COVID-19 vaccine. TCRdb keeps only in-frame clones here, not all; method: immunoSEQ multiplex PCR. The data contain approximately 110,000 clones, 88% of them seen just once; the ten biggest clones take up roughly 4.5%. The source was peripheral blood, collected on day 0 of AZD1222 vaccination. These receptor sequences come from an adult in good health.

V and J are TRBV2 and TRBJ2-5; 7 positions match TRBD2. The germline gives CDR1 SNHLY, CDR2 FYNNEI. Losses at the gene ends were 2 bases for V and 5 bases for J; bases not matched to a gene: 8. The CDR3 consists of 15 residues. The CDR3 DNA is TGTGCCAGCAGTGAACGGGTGGGAGGGTTGGAGACCCAGTACTTC. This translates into CASSERVGGLETQYF. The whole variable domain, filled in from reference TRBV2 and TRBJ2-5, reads EPEVTQTPSHQVTQMGQEVILRCVPISNHLYFYWYRQILGQKVEFLVSFYNNEISEKSEIFDDQFSVERPDGSNFTLKIRSTKLEDSAMYFCASSERVGGLETQYFGPGTRLLVL.

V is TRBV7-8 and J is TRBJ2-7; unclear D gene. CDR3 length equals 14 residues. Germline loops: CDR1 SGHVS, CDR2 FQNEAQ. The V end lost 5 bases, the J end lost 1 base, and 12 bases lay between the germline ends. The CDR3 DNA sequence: TGTGCCAGCAGCACCCAGGTTGTGTCCTACGAGCAGTACTTC. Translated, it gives CASSTQVVSYEQYF.

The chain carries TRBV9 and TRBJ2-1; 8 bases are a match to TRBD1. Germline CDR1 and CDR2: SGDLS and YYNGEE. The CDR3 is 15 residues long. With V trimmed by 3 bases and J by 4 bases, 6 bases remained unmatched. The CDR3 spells CASSATGDPYNEQFF. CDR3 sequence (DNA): TGTGCCAGCAGCGCGACAGGGGACCCTTACAATGAGCAGTTCTTC. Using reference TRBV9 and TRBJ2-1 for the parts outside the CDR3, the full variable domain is DSGVTQTPKHLITATGQRVTLRCSPRSGDLSVYWYQQSLDQGLQFLIQYYNGEERAKGNILERFSAQQFPDLHSELNLSSLELGDSALYFCASSATGDPYNEQFFGPGTRLTVL.

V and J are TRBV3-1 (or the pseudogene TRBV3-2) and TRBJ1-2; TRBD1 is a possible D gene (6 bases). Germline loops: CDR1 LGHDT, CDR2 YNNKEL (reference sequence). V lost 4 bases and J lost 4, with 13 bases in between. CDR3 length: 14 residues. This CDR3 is CASSPPVGGYGYTF. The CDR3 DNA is TGTGCCAGCAGCCCACCAGTAGGGGGCTATGGCTACACCTTC.

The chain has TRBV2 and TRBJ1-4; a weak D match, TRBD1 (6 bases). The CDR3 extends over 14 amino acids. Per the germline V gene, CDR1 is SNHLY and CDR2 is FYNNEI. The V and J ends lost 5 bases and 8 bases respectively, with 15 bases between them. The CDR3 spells CASSPDIRGEKLFF. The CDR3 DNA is TGTGCCAGCAGTCCCGACATTAGGGGGGAAAAACTGTTTTTT.

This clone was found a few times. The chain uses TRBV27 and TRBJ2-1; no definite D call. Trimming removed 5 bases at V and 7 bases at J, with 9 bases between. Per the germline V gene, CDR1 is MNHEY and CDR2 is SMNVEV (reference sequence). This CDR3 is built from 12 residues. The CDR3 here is CASSHSRNEQFF. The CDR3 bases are TGTGCCAGCAGTCATAGTCGTAATGAGCAGTTCTTC.

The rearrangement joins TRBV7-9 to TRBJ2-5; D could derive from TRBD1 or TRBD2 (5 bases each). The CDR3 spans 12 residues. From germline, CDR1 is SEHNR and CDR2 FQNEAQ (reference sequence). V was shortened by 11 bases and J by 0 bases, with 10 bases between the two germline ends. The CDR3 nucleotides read TGTGCCTGGGGGATCTACCAAGAGACCCAGTACTTC. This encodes CAWGIYQETQYF.

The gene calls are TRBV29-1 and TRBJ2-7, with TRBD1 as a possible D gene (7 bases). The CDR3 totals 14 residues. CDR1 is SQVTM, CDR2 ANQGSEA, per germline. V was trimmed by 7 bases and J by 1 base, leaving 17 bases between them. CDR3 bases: TGCAGCGCCGTATCCCCAGGGGGGTCCTACGAGCAGTACTTC. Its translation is CSAVSPGGSYEQYF.

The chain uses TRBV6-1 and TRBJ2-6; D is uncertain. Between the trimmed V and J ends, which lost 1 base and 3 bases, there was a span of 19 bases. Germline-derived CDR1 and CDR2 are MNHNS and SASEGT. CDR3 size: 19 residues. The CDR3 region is CASSEDPRRPQGGANVLTF. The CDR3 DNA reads TGTGCCAGCAGTGAAGACCCCCGGCGGCCCCAAGGTGGGGCCAACGTCCTGACTTTC.

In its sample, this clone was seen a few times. The CDR3 protein is CARQTGNTGELFF. CDR3 bases: TGTGCCCGGCAGACTGGGAACACCGGGGAGCTGTTTTTT. This chain links TRBV30 with TRBJ2-2; no clear D. This CDR3 is 13 amino acids long. The V end lost 8 bases, the J end lost 1 base, and 11 bases lay between the germline ends. Germline assignment: CDR1 GTSNPN and CDR2 SVGIG (reference sequence).

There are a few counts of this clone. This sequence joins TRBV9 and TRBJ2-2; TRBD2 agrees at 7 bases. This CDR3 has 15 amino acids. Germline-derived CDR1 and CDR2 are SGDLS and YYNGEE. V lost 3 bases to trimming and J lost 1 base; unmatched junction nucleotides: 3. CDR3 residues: CASSAGLGNTGELFF. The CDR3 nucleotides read TGTGCCAGCAGCGCCGGACTAGGGAACACCGGGGAGCTGTTTTTT.

The CDR3 DNA is TGTGCCAGCAGCGTAGGGAACGTTCTCTCTGGAAACACCATATATTTT. Amino acids: CASSVGNVLSGNTIYF. The chain uses TRBV9 and TRBJ1-3; no firm D call. Trimming left V 0 bases short and J 0 bases short, with 10 bases between. CDR1 is SGDLS, CDR2 YYNGEE, per germline. CDR3 length: 16 amino acids.

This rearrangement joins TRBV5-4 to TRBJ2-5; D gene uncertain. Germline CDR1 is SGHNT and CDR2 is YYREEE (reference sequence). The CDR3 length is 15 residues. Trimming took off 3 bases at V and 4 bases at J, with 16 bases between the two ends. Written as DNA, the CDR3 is TGTGCCAGCAGCTCCCCGACCACAGTCCCAGAGACCCAGTACTTC. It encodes CASSSPTTVPETQYF.

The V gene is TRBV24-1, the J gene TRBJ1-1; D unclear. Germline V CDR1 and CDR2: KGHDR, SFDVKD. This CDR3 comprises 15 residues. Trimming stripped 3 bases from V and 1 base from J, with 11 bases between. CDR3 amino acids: CATSDADGKNTEAFF. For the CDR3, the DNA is TGTGCCACCAGTGATGCCGACGGAAAGAACACTGAAGCTTTCTTT.

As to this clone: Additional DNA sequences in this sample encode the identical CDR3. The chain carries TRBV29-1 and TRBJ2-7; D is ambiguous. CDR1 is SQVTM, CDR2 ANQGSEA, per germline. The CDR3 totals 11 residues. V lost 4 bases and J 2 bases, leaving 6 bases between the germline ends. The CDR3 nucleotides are TGCAGCGTTGGAACGGCCTACGAGCAGTACTTC. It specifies CSVGTAYEQYF.

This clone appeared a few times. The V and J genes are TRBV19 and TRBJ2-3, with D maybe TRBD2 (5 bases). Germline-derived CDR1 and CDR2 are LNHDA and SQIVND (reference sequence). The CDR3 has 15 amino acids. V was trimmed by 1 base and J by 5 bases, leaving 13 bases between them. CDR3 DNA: TGTGCCAGTAGTATAGTTCGGGGTTTCGTAGATACGCAGTATTTT. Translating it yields CASSIVRGFVDTQYF.

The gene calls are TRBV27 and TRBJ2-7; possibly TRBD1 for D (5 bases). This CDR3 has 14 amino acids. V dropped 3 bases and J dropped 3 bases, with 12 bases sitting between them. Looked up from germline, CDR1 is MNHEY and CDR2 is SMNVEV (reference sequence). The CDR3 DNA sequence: TGTGCCAGCAGTTTGGGCGGAACAGGCTACGAGCAGTACTTC. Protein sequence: CASSLGGTGYEQYF.

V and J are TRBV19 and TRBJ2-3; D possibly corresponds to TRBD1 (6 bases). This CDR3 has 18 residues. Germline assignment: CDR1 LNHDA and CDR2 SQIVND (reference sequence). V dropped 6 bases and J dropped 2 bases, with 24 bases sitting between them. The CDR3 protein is CASSARIVRGPHTDTQYF. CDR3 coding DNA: TGTGCCAGTAGCGCGAGAATTGTCAGGGGCCCCCACACAGATACGCAGTATTTT. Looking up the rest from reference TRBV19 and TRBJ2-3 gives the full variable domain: DGGITQSPKYLFRKEGQNVTLSCEQNLNHDAMYWYRQDPGQGLRLIYYSQIVNDFQKGDIAEGYSVSREKKESFPLTVTSAQKNPTAFYLCASSARIVRGPHTDTQYFGPGTRLTVL.

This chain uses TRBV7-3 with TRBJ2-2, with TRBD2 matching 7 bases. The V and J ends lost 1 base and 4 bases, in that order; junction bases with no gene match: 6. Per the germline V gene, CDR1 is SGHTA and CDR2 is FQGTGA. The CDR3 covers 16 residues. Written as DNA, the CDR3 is TGTGCCAGCAGCTTAATGGGAGGGCCTCGCACCGGGGAGCTGTTTTTT. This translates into CASSLMGGPRTGELFF.

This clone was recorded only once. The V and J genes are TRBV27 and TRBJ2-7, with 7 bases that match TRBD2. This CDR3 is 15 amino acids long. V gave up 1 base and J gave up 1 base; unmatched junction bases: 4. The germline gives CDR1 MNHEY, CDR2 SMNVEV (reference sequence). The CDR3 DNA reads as TGTGCCAGCAGTTTATGGGGCGGGGGTTCCTACGAGCAGTACTTC. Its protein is CASSLWGGGSYEQYF.

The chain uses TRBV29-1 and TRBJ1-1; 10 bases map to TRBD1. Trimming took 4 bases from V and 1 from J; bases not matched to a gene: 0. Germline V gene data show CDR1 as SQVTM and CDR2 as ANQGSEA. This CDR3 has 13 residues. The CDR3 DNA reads TGCAGCGTTGGACAGGGGGCGAACACTGAAGCTTTCTTT. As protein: CSVGQGANTEAFF.

The CDR3 is CASSDSFQSSYNEQFF. CDR3 coding DNA: TGTGCCAGCAGTGACTCGTTCCAGAGCTCCTACAATGAGCAGTTCTTC. The chain has TRBV6-4 and TRBJ2-1; D not certain. Trimming left V 0 bases short and J 0 bases short, with 9 bases between. This CDR3 is 16 amino acids long. CDR1 and CDR2 from the germline V gene are MRHNA and SNTAGT.

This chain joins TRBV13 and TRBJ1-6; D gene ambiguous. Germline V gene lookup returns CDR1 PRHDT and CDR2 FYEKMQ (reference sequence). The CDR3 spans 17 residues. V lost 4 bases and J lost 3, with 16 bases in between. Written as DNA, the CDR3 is TGTGCCAGCAGCTCCTTCGGCAGCTTCGGCTATAATTCACCCCTCCACTTT. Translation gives CASSSFGSFGYNSPLHF.

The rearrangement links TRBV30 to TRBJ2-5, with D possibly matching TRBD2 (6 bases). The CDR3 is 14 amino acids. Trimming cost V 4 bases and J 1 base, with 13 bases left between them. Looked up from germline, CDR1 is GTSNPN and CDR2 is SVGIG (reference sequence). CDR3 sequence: CAWNRLGVQETQYF. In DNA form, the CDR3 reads TGTGCCTGGAACCGACTAGGGGTCCAAGAGACCCAGTACTTC.

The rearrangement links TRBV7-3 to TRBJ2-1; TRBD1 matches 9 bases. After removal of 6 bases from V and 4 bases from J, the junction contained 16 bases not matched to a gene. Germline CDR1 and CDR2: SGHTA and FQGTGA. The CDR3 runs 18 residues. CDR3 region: CASSFGQGIASIYNEQFF. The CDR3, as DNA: TGTGCCAGCAGTTTCGGACAGGGGATAGCGTCGATTTACAATGAGCAGTTCTTC.

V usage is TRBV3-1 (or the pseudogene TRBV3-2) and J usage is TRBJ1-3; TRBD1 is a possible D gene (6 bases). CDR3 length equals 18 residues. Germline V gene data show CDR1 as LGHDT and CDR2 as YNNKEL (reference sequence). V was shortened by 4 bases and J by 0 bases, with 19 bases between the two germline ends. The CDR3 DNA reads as TGTGCCAGCAGCCCCCTAGGACAGTTCCAGAGCTCTGGAAACACCATATATTTT. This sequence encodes CASSPLGQFQSSGNTIYF.

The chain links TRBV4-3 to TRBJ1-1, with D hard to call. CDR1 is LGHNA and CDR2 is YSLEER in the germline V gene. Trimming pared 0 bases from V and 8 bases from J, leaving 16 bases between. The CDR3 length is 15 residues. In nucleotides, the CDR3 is TGCGCCAGCAGCCAAGATCCCGACTTATCCGTAGAAGCTTTCTTT. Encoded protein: CASSQDPDLSVEAFF.

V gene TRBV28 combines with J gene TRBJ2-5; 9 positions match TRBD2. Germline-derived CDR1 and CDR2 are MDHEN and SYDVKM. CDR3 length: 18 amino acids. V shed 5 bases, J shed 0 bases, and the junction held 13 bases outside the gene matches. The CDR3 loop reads CASSPTIAGAPYQETQYF. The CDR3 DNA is TGTGCCAGCAGTCCGACAATAGCGGGAGCACCGTACCAAGAGACCCAGTACTTC.

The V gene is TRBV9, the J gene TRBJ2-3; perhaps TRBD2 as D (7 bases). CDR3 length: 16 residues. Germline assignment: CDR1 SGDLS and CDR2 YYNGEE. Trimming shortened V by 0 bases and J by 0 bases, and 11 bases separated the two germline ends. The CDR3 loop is CASSVEGGASTDTQYF. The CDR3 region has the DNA TGTGCCAGCAGCGTAGAAGGGGGGGCTAGCACAGATACGCAGTATTTT.

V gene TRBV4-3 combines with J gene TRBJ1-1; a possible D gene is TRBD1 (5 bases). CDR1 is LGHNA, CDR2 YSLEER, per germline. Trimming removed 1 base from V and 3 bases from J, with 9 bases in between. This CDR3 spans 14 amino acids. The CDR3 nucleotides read TGCGCCAGCAGCCAAGTCATGGGGGACACTGAAGCTTTCTTT. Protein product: CASSQVMGDTEAFF.

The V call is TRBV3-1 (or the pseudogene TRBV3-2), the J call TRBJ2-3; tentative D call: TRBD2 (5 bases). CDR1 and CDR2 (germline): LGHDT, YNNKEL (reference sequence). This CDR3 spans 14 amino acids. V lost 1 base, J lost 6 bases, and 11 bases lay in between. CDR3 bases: TGTGCCAGCAGCCAAGCCCCCGGACTTGATACGCAGTATTTT. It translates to CASSQAPGLDTQYF.